This T cell receptor (beta chain) is from a study of cytomegalovirus exposure and HLA in healthy donors. Study at large: Ancestry clustering placed 70% to 90% of about 400 genotyped donors in the Caucasian-associated cluster.

Primers for the PCR totalled 60 Vbeta and 13 Jbeta. The method was immunoSEQ multiplex PCR; TCRdb's version includes in-frame clones alone and lacks a portion of them. There are 120,000 to 150,000 clones in the sample; 75% to 90% occur only once, and roughly 2.9% lies in the top ten. This TCR was recovered from a woman aged 25-40 years in good health and CMV-seronegative. The sample comprised PBMCs.

This CDR3 is CASSLTPGTEAFF. Here the CDR3 DNA reads TGTGCCAGCAGCCTCACACCGGGGACTGAAGCTTTCTTT. This chain connects TRBV7-3 to TRBJ1-1; D is undetermined. V lost 5 bases to trimming and J lost 5 bases, with 12 bases between them. CDR1 is SGHTA, CDR2 FQGTGA, per germline. This CDR3 contains 13 residues. Looking up the rest from reference TRBV7-3 and TRBJ1-1 gives the full variable domain: GAGVSQTPSNKVTEKGKYVELRCDPISGHTALYWYRQSLGQGPEFLIYFQGTGAADDSGLPNDRFFAVRPEGSVSTLKIQRTERGDSAVYLCASSLTPGTEAFFGQGTRLTVV.